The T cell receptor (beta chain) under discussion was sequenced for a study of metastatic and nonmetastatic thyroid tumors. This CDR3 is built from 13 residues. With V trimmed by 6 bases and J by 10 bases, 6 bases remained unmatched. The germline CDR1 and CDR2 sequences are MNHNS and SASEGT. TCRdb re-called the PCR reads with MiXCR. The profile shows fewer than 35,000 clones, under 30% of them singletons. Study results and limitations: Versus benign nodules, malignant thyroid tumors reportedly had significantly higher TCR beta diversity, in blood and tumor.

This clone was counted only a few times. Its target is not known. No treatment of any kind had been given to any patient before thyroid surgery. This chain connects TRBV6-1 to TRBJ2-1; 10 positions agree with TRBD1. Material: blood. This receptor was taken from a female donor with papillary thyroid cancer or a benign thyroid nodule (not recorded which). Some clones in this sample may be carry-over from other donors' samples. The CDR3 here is CASRGQGPGEQFF. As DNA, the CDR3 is TGTGCCAGCAGGGGACAGGGGCCGGGGGAGCAGTTCTTC.